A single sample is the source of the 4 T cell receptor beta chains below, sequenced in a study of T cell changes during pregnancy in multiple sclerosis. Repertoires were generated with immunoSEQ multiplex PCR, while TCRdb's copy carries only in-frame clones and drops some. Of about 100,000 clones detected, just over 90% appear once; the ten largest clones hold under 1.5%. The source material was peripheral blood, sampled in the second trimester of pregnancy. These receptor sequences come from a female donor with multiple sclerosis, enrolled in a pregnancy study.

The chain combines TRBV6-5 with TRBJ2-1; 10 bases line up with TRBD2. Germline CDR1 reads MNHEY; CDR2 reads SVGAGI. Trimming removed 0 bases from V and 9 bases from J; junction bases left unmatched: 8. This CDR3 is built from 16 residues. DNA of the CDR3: TGTGCCAGCAGTTACTCGAGGGTACTAGCGGGGACTGAGCAGTTCTTC. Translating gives CASSYSRVLAGTEQFF.

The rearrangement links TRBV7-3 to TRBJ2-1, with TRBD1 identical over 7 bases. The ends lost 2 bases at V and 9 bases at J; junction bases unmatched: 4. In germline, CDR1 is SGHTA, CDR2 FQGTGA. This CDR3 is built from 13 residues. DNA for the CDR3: TGTGCCAGCAGCTTAGTAGGGGGCTTTGAGCAGTTCTTC. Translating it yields CASSLVGGFEQFF.

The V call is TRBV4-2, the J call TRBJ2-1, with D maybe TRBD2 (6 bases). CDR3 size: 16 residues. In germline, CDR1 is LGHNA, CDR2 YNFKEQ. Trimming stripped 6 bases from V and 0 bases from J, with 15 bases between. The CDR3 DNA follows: TGTGCCAGCAGTCCCCCCCCGGGAGTCTCCTACAATGAGCAGTTCTTC. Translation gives CASSPPPGVSYNEQFF.

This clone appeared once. In DNA form, the CDR3 reads TGTGCCAGCAGTGAAGCTGACAGGGGCCCAGCTTTCTTT. As protein: CASSEADRGPAFF. V usage is TRBV6-1 and J usage is TRBJ1-1, with 8 bases fitting TRBD1. The junction had 4 bases not matched to a gene; V was cut back by 0 bases and J by 10 bases. This CDR3 is built from 13 residues. Germline V gives CDR1 MNHNS, CDR2 SASEGT.